Each of the 26 T cell receptor beta chains below was sequenced from the same sample in a study of shared clonotypes between healthy human individuals. Here immunoSEQ multiplex PCR was the method, and the copy in TCRdb shows in-frame clones only, minus some. The sample carries about 700,000 clones, around two thirds recorded once. Material for sequencing was memory CD4+ T cells sorted from blood. The subset here: CD45RA-negative fraction. Every receptor here comes from a young woman in good health.

J is TRBJ2-1 and V is TRBV5-6; the match to TRBD2 covers 7 bases. J was trimmed by 4 bases and V by 2 bases; bases with no gene match: 6. This CDR3 comprises 15 residues. In germline, CDR1 is SGHDT, CDR2 YYEEEE. The CDR3 bases are TGTGCCAGCAGCTTCGGCGGGAGTAGGTACAATGAGCAGTTCTTC. Its translation is CASSFGGSRYNEQFF. Filled out from reference TRBV5-6 and TRBJ2-1, the complete variable domain reads DAGVTQSPTHLIKTRGQQVTLRCSPKSGHDTVSWYQQALGQGPQFIFQYYEEEERQRGNFPDRFSGHQFPNYSSELNVNALLLGDSALYLCASSFGGSRYNEQFFGPGTRLTVL.

This chain connects TRBV19 to TRBJ2-2, with a weak D call TRBD1 (6 bases). Per germline, CDR1 LNHDA and CDR2 SQIVND (reference sequence). Trimming took off 4 bases at V and 1 base at J, with 22 bases between the two ends. The CDR3 covers 19 residues. The DNA for the CDR3 is TGTGCCAGTAGTAGAGGCAGGGGTCGGGTAGGGCTGAACACCGGGGAGCTGTTTTTT. As protein: CASSRGRGRVGLNTGELFF.

A word on this clone: This CDR3 is also generated by other DNA sequences in the sample. This chain uses TRBV5-1 with TRBJ1-1; 11 positions match TRBD1. The germline V gene encodes CDR1 SGHRS and CDR2 YFSETQ. This CDR3 is 14 amino acids long. The V segment lost 2 bases and the J segment 9 bases; nucleotides outside the gene matches: 6. The CDR3 nucleotides read TGCGCCAGCAGCTTAGGGACAGGGGGTTTACAAGCTTTCTTT. Encoded protein: CASSLGTGGLQAFF.

Only one count was recorded for this clone. J is TRBJ2-1 and V is TRBV27; TRBD1 or TRBD2 may be the D gene (5 bases each). This CDR3 contains 16 residues. The germline V gene has CDR1 MNHEY and CDR2 SMNVEV (reference sequence). V lost 0 bases to trimming and J lost 3 bases, with 12 bases between them. The chain's CDR3 is CASSLSRGRGYNEQFF. The CDR3 DNA is TGTGCCAGCAGTTTATCTCGGGGAAGGGGCTACAATGAGCAGTTCTTC.

The chain has TRBV2 and TRBJ2-3, with unresolved D. Trimming left V 7 bases short and J 6 bases short, with 17 bases between. This CDR3 region has 14 residues. Germline V lookup: CDR1 SNHLY, CDR2 FYNNEI. The CDR3 DNA is TGTGCCAGCAAAATGCCGGGTACCGTGGATACGCAGTATTTT. Protein product: CASKMPGTVDTQYF.

This clone came up a few times. The chain is built from TRBV18 and TRBJ1-1; possibly TRBD1 for D (6 bases). This CDR3 spans 15 amino acids. The V gene's germline CDR1 is KGHSH and CDR2 LQKENI. V was pared by 1 base and J by 3 bases, with 12 bases between. The CDR3 sequence is CASSPLQGLDTEAFF. The DNA for the CDR3 is TGTGCCAGCTCACCACTACAGGGCTTGGACACTGAAGCTTTCTTT.

The V gene is TRBV28, the J gene TRBJ1-4; no reliable D call. V lost 0 bases and J 4 bases, leaving 9 bases between the germline ends. Germline loops: CDR1 MDHEN, CDR2 SYDVKM. The CDR3 runs to 15 residues. The CDR3 is CASSLWSTVNEKLFF. The CDR3 DNA is TGTGCCAGCAGTTTATGGTCCACGGTTAATGAAAAACTGTTTTTT.

This clone came up many times. V gene TRBV6-5 combines with J gene TRBJ2-7, with 8 bases matching TRBD1. With V trimmed by 7 bases and J by 9 bases, 14 bases remained unmatched. Per the germline V gene, CDR1 is MNHEY and CDR2 is SVGAGI. The CDR3 extends over 14 amino acids. The DNA for the CDR3 is TGTGCCAGCAACCGGGGACAGGATGGCCTTGGGCAGTACTTC. Amino acid sequence: CASNRGQDGLGQYF.

The CDR3 region has the DNA TGTGCCAGCAGTTCTAGCGGGAGCTCCTACGAGCAGTACTTC. Translated, it gives CASSSSGSSYEQYF. The chain is built from TRBV6-5 and TRBJ2-7; 10 nucleotides match TRBD2. Germline V gene data show CDR1 as MNHEY and CDR2 as SVGAGI. CDR3 length: 14 amino acids. V dropped 4 bases and J dropped 0; count of bases not matched to a gene: 0.

This clone has a handful of counts. The rearrangement uses TRBV25-1 and TRBJ1-1, with D hard to call. Germline loops: CDR1 MGHDK, CDR2 SYGVNS. The CDR3 spans 11 residues. With 8 bases removed from V and 10 bases from J, the gap between germline ends came to 14 bases. CDR3 in amino acids: CASGFGVTAFF. CDR3 coding DNA: TGTGCCAGCGGGTTTGGGGTGACAGCTTTCTTT.

This clone has just a few counts. V is TRBV19 and J is TRBJ2-7; 9 bases align to TRBD1. Per the germline V gene, CDR1 is LNHDA and CDR2 is SQIVND (reference sequence). V dropped 5 bases and J dropped 1; count of bases not matched to a gene: 15. The CDR3 is made up of 18 amino acids. The CDR3 DNA is TGTGCCAGTAGTCAGACAGGGGGTTACGAAACTCAATCCTACGAGCAGTACTTC. It codes for CASSQTGGYETQSYEQYF.

This clone was observed once. The V gene is TRBV5-1, the J gene TRBJ2-1; D might be TRBD1 (6 bases). The V end was cut by 4 bases, the J end by 2 bases, with 13 bases between. Germline V gene sequence: CDR1 SGHRS, CDR2 YFSETQ. The CDR3 spans 15 residues. CDR3 sequence (DNA): TGCGCCAGCAGCATTGGGGGACACCCCTACAATGAGCAGTTCTTC. This sequence encodes CASSIGGHPYNEQFF. Filled out from reference TRBV5-1 and TRBJ2-1, the complete variable domain reads KAGVTQTPRYLIKTRGQQVTLSCSPISGHRSVSWYQQTPGQGLQFLFEYFSETQRNKGNFPGRFSGRQFSNSRSEMNVSTLELGDSALYLCASSIGGHPYNEQFFGPGTRLTVL.

In DNA, the CDR3 is TGCGCCAGCAGCTTTTACAGGGAACTCTCCTACAATGAGCAGTTCTTC. This gives the protein CASSFYRELSYNEQFF. The chain joins TRBV5-1 to TRBJ2-1, with D possibly TRBD1 on 6 matching bases. The V end was cut by 2 bases, the J end by 0 bases, with 12 bases between. CDR3 length: 16 residues. The germline gives CDR1 SGHRS, CDR2 YFSETQ.

This chain uses TRBV2 with TRBJ2-7; 9 positions match TRBD2. V dropped 6 bases and J dropped 2; count of bases not matched to a gene: 5. The CDR3 has 14 amino acids. Germline loops: CDR1 SNHLY, CDR2 FYNNEI. CDR3 bases: TGTGCCAGCAGGGCTAGCGGGAATACCTACGAGCAGTACTTC. It codes for CASRASGNTYEQYF.

The chain recombines TRBV2 with TRBJ1-2; the D is unclear. Trimming pared 0 bases from V and 7 bases from J, leaving 18 bases between. CDR1 and CDR2 (germline): SNHLY, FYNNEI. There are 16 residues in the CDR3. CDR3 bases: TGTGCCAGCAGTGAAGCTGGGTCGTCTATAGGGCCTGGCTACACCTTC. Protein: CASSEAGSSIGPGYTF.

This clone showed up just once. This chain joins TRBV28 and TRBJ1-5; D call uncertain. CDR1 and CDR2 from the germline V gene are MDHEN and SYDVKM. The CDR3 consists of 12 residues. V was clipped by 3 bases and J by 5 bases, with 5 bases between them. The CDR3 spells CASSFSDQPQHF. In nucleotides, the CDR3 is TGTGCCAGCAGTTTTTCAGATCAGCCCCAGCATTTT. Drawing the rest from reference TRBV28 and TRBJ1-5, the complete variable domain is DVKVTQSSRYLVKRTGEKVFLECVQDMDHENMFWYRQDPGLGLRLIYFSYDVKMKEKGDIPEGYSVSREKKERFSLILESASTNQTSMYLCASSFSDQPQHFGDGTRLSIL.

CDR3 in amino acids: CASRYRDGYEQYF. The CDR3 coding sequence is TGTGCCAGCAGGTACCGGGACGGGTACGAGCAGTACTTC. The chain links TRBV6-6 to TRBJ2-7, with D perhaps given as TRBD1 or TRBD2 (5 bases each). The CDR3 runs 13 residues. Trimming pared 6 bases from V and 4 bases from J, leaving 13 bases between. Germline V CDR1 and CDR2: MNHNY, SVGAGI (reference sequence).

This rearrangement joins TRBV7-6 to TRBJ1-4, with 8 bases that match TRBD1. The ends lost 4 bases at V and 8 bases at J; junction bases unmatched: 6. CDR3 length: 14 residues. In germline, CDR1 is SGHVS, CDR2 FNYEAQ. This CDR3 is CASSSAGGYEKLFF. The CDR3 DNA reads TGTGCCAGCAGCTCGGCAGGGGGCTACGAAAAACTGTTTTTT.

The rearrangement links TRBV9 to TRBJ2-2; D gene unclear. V was cut by 3 bases and J by 6 bases, with 15 bases left in between. CDR3 length: 15 amino acids. CDR1 and CDR2 from the germline V gene are SGDLS and YYNGEE. The CDR3: CASSARSMEPGELFF. DNA for the CDR3: TGTGCCAGCAGCGCCCGCTCGATGGAACCCGGGGAGCTGTTTTTT.

The chain carries TRBV14 and TRBJ2-5, with no clear D. The V end was cut by 0 bases, the J end by 10 bases, with 12 bases between. This CDR3 spans 13 amino acids. The germline gives CDR1 SGHDN, CDR2 FVKESK. Here the CDR3 DNA reads TGTGCCAGCAGCCAAGATAATCTCGGATACCAGTACTTC. Translating gives CASSQDNLGYQYF.

This chain connects TRBV5-4 to TRBJ2-1, with a tentative D call TRBD1 (5 bases). This CDR3 comprises 11 residues. Germline V lookup: CDR1 SGHNT, CDR2 YYREEE (reference sequence). V was trimmed by 9 bases and J by 5 bases, leaving 9 bases between them. The CDR3 region has the DNA TGTGCCATCAGGGTCCACAATGAGCAGTTCTTC. Translated, it gives CAIRVHNEQFF. The full variable domain, with the rest looked up from reference TRBV5-4 and TRBJ2-1, is ETGVTQSPTHLIKTRGQQVTLRCSSQSGHNTVSWYQQALGQGPQFIFQYYREEENGRGNFPPRFSGLQFPNYSSELNVNALELDDSALYLCAIRVHNEQFFGPGTRLTVL.

This chain joins TRBV4-2 and TRBJ2-1; 7 bases line up with TRBD2. The CDR3 contains 18 residues. Germline V gene data show CDR1 as LGHNA and CDR2 as YNFKEQ. V lost 1 base to trimming and J lost 0 bases; unmatched junction nucleotides: 9. CDR3 loop: CASSQGSTSDSSYNEQFF. DNA for the CDR3: TGTGCCAGCAGCCAAGGGTCTACTAGCGATAGCTCCTACAATGAGCAGTTCTTC.

The chain recombines TRBV19 with TRBJ2-2, with D unclear. The CDR3 sequence is 14 residues long. Germline lookup yields CDR1 LNHDA and CDR2 SQIVND (reference sequence). With 7 bases removed from V and 1 base from J, the gap between germline ends came to 10 bases. For the CDR3, the DNA is TGTGCCAGTAAAGGCGCAAGGAACACCGGGGAGCTGTTTTTT. Amino acid sequence: CASKGARNTGELFF.

This chain connects TRBV7-9 to TRBJ1-1; the match to TRBD1 covers 7 bases. Germline assignment: CDR1 SEHNR and CDR2 FQNEAQ (reference sequence). V lost 6 bases and J lost 5; bases outside the gene matches: 9. CDR3 length equals 14 residues. The CDR3 DNA follows: TGTGCCAGCAGACCAACAGGGGAGAGGACTGAAGCTTTCTTT. This sequence encodes CASRPTGERTEAFF.

Only a few counts were recorded for this clone. Other nucleotide sequences in the sample specify the same CDR3. J is TRBJ1-1 and V is TRBV5-1; 7 nucleotides line up with TRBD1. This CDR3 has 14 residues. The trim removed 3 bases at V and 5 bases at J, leaving 7 bases unmatched. Germline V gene data show CDR1 as SGHRS and CDR2 as YFSETQ. The CDR3 region is CASSSGTAGTEAFF. Written as DNA, the CDR3 is TGCGCCAGCAGCTCCGGGACAGCCGGAACTGAAGCTTTCTTT.

The chain is built from TRBV15 and TRBJ1-5; D uncertain. V was clipped by 0 bases and J by 0 bases, with 12 bases between them. The CDR3 runs to 17 residues. Germline lookup yields CDR1 LNHNV and CDR2 YYDKDF (reference sequence). The CDR3: CATSRDRALLSNQPQHF. In DNA form, the CDR3 reads TGTGCCACCAGCAGAGATCGGGCACTCCTTAGCAATCAGCCCCAGCATTTT.